The next 26 T cell receptor beta chains were all read from a single sample in a study of blood T cell repertoires in COVID-19. Sequencing was performed with immunoSEQ multiplex PCR; in TCRdb, only in-frame clones are kept and a portion is missing. The sample records 95,000 to 150,000 clones, 84% being singletons. Material: PBMCs or T cells enriched from blood (not recorded which). These receptors were collected from a woman between 25 and 40 years old who had recovered from COVID-19.

The chain recombines TRBV7-9 with TRBJ1-1; D is perhaps TRBD1 (5 bases). The CDR3 is 14 amino acids. The V gene lost 5 bases and the J gene lost 7 bases, with 17 bases spanning the gap. CDR1 is SEHNR and CDR2 is FQNEAQ in the germline V gene (reference sequence). The CDR3 here is CASSPGETALEAFF. In nucleotides, the CDR3 is TGTGCCAGCAGCCCGGGGGAAACAGCTCTTGAAGCTTTCTTT. The full variable domain, its missing parts supplied by reference TRBV7-9 and TRBJ1-1, is DTGVSQNPRHKITKRGQNVTFRCDPISEHNRLYWYRQTLGQGPEFLTYFQNEAQLEKSRLLSDRFSAERPKGSFSTLEIQRTEQGDSAMYLCASSPGETALEAFFGQGTRLTVV.

CDR3 in amino acids: CASSLFTSGVSYEQYF. Here the CDR3 DNA reads TGCGCCAGCAGCCTTTTCACTAGCGGGGTCTCCTACGAGCAGTACTTC. V and J are TRBV4-1 and TRBJ2-7, with TRBD2 matching 10 bases. Germline trimming cut 4 bases from V and 0 bases from J; bases unmatched to any gene: 6. Per the germline V gene, CDR1 is MGHRA and CDR2 is YSYEKL. The CDR3 totals 16 residues.

The chain links TRBV2 to TRBJ2-1, with 7 positions matching TRBD1. Trimming cost V 6 bases and J 0 bases; bases outside gene matches: 5. The CDR3 is 15 residues long. Germline V lookup: CDR1 SNHLY, CDR2 FYNNEI. This CDR3 is CASRRQGSSYNEQFF. The CDR3 DNA sequence: TGTGCCAGCAGGAGACAGGGAAGCTCCTACAATGAGCAGTTCTTC.

The chain recombines TRBV25-1 with TRBJ1-1, with 7 bases lining up with TRBD1. Germline CDR1 reads MGHDK; CDR2 reads SYGVNS. CDR3 length: 15 residues. After removal of 6 bases from V and 1 base from J, the junction contained 8 bases not matched to a gene. CDR3 region: CASRGLRDRNTEAFF. CDR3 in DNA: TGTGCCAGCAGGGGCCTCCGGGACAGGAACACTGAAGCTTTCTTT. The full variable domain, rest sourced from reference TRBV25-1 and TRBJ1-1, is EADIYQTPRYLVIGTGKKITLECSQTMGHDKMYWYQQDPGMELHLIHYSYGVNSTEKGDLSSESTVSRIRTEHFPLTLESARPSHTSQYLCASRGLRDRNTEAFFGQGTRLTVV.

The CDR3 nucleotides are TGTGCCAGCAGCGGACAGGGCACTGAAGCTTTCTTT. This gives the protein CASSGQGTEAFF. V usage is TRBV25-1 and J usage is TRBJ1-1, with TRBD1 matching 8 bases. CDR1 is MGHDK and CDR2 is SYGVNS in the germline V gene. V lost 6 bases to trimming and J lost 4 bases; unmatched junction nucleotides: 1. The CDR3 loop spans 12 amino acids.

This rearrangement joins TRBV12-5 to TRBJ2-3; D unresolved. Trimming shortened V by 1 base and J by 2 bases, and 7 bases separated the two germline ends. The CDR3 totals 14 residues. Germline V CDR1 and CDR2: LGHNT, FRNRAP. The chain's CDR3 is CASGLGLATDTQYF. The CDR3 nucleotides read TGTGCTAGTGGTTTGGGGTTGGCCACAGATACGCAGTATTTT.

The chain uses TRBV11-2 and TRBJ2-7, with 10 nucleotides matching TRBD2. V was pared by 5 bases and J by 2 bases, with 6 bases of the junction left unmatched. The CDR3 extends over 15 amino acids. The V gene's germline CDR1 is SGHAT and CDR2 FQNNGV. The CDR3 sequence: CASSMGLALTYEQYF. The DNA for the CDR3 is TGTGCCAGCAGCATGGGACTAGCGCTCACCTACGAGCAGTACTTC.

The CDR3 is CATSEGTGSGSNQPQHF. The CDR3 DNA is TGTGCCACCAGTGAAGGGACAGGGTCGGGAAGCAATCAGCCCCAGCATTTT. The V call is TRBV24-1, the J call TRBJ1-5; 9 nucleotides agree with TRBD1. With 4 bases clipped from V and 1 base from J, the junction kept 7 bases outside the gene matches. The CDR3 is 17 residues long. Germline V lookup: CDR1 KGHDR, CDR2 SFDVKD.

The chain uses TRBV28 and TRBJ1-6; D is perhaps TRBD1 (6 bases). The CDR3 runs to 15 residues. V was cut by 5 bases and J by 10 bases, with 18 bases left in between. Germline V gene lookup returns CDR1 MDHEN and CDR2 SYDVKM. In nucleotides, the CDR3 is TGTGCCAGCAGTCCTCCAGGGGCAACCACGTCACCCCTCCACTTT. It is translated as CASSPPGATTSPLHF.

J is TRBJ2-7 and V is TRBV28, with a tentative D call TRBD1 (6 bases). The length of the CDR3 is 13 residues. Trimming took 10 bases from V and 2 from J, leaving 15 bases between them. The germline V gene has CDR1 MDHEN and CDR2 SYDVKM. The CDR3 coding sequence is TGTGCCATTATAATGGGGGCCACCTACGAGCAGTACTTC. It yields the protein CAIIMGATYEQYF.

CDR3 in amino acids: CSASWGPGSNQPQHF. The CDR3 DNA follows: TGCAGTGCTAGTTGGGGGCCCGGTAGCAATCAGCCCCAGCATTTT. The chain couples TRBV20-1 to TRBJ1-5; D is possibly TRBD1 (6 bases). This CDR3 is 15 amino acids long. Per germline, CDR1 DFQATT and CDR2 SNEGSKA (reference sequence). Trimming took off 3 bases at V and 0 bases at J, with 12 bases between the two ends.

J is TRBJ2-2 and V is TRBV9; a possible D gene is TRBD1 (5 bases). The CDR3 covers 16 residues. Trimming shortened V by 4 bases and J by 5 bases, and 18 bases separated the two germline ends. Germline V CDR1 and CDR2: SGDLS, YYNGEE. The CDR3 is CASSQDIWDLTGELFF. In DNA, the CDR3 is TGTGCCAGCAGCCAGGACATTTGGGATTTAACCGGGGAGCTGTTTTTT.

The genes are TRBV6-2 or TRBV6-3 and TRBJ2-1, with D possibly matching TRBD2 (5 bases). Germline V lookup: CDR1 MNHEY, CDR2 SVGEGT. The V gene lost 2 bases and the J gene lost 8 bases, with 7 bases spanning the gap. This CDR3 has 12 residues. The CDR3 nucleotides are TGTGCCAGCAGTTACCGGCGGGATGAGCAGTTCTTC. Its protein product is CASSYRRDEQFF.

Here the CDR3 DNA reads TGTGCCACCAGCGACAGCCTGAGGACTGAAGCTTTCTTT. It is translated as CATSDSLRTEAFF. J is TRBJ1-1 and V is TRBV15; a weak D match, TRBD1 (5 bases). Per the germline V gene, CDR1 is LNHNV and CDR2 is YYDKDF (reference sequence). The CDR3 contains 13 residues. The germline V and J ends were trimmed by 5 bases and 5 bases, with 12 bases remaining between them.

The V call is TRBV30, the J call TRBJ2-7; 11 nucleotides agree with TRBD2. Looked up from germline, CDR1 is GTSNPN and CDR2 is SVGIG (reference sequence). The CDR3 extends over 18 amino acids. The V gene end was trimmed by 4 bases and the J gene end by 2 bases; junction bases not matched to a gene: 16. In nucleotides, the CDR3 is TGTGCCTGGAAGTTTAGCGGGGTAGCGGGAGGGCCGACCTACGAGCAGTACTTC. This codes for CAWKFSGVAGGPTYEQYF.

The V gene is TRBV14, the J gene TRBJ2-2; no clear D gene. Germline loops: CDR1 SGHDN, CDR2 FVKESK. Trimming took off 5 bases at V and 13 bases at J, with 11 bases between the two ends. The CDR3 totals 11 residues. The CDR3 sequence is CASSIYGALFF. The CDR3 DNA reads as TGTGCCAGCAGCATCTACGGAGCGCTGTTTTTT.

The CDR3 bases are TGTGCCAGCAGCTTAGAAATAGGGGTGGGCGACATTCAGTACTTC. Translating gives CASSLEIGVGDIQYF. V usage is TRBV11-2 and J usage is TRBJ2-4; weak D call: TRBD1 (5 bases). The germline V and J ends were trimmed by 0 bases and 8 bases, with 14 bases remaining between them. The length of the CDR3 is 15 residues. Looked up from germline, CDR1 is SGHAT and CDR2 is FQNNGV.

The V call is TRBV7-2, the J call TRBJ2-3; D might be TRBD1 (5 bases). Trimming shortened V by 5 bases and J by 4 bases, and 13 bases separated the two germline ends. In germline, CDR1 is SGHTA, CDR2 FQGNSA. CDR3 length equals 14 residues. This CDR3 is CASSARLGPDTQYF. CDR3 in DNA: TGTGCCAGCAGCGCCAGACTGGGGCCAGATACGCAGTATTTT.

Written as DNA, the CDR3 is TGTGCCAGCATCGAATTCCCCAGGGGATTCTCGGAGGGCTACACCTTC. Protein sequence: CASIEFPRGFSEGYTF. The chain joins TRBV28 to TRBJ1-2; D may be TRBD1 (6 bases). Germline CDR1 reads MDHEN; CDR2 reads SYDVKM. The V end lost 7 bases, the J end lost 8 bases, and 26 bases lay between the germline ends. This CDR3 spans 16 amino acids.

The V and J genes are TRBV11-2 and TRBJ2-7; 10 bases map to TRBD1. Trimming cost V 6 bases and J 0 bases; bases outside gene matches: 8. Germline V gene lookup returns CDR1 SGHAT and CDR2 FQNNGV. There are 16 residues in the CDR3. The CDR3, as DNA: TGTGCCAGCAGATCACTCCGGGACAGGGGCTCCTACGAGCAGTACTTC. Protein: CASRSLRDRGSYEQYF. Using reference TRBV11-2 and TRBJ2-7 for the parts outside the CDR3, the full variable domain is EAGVAQSPRYKIIEKRQSVAFWCNPISGHATLYWYQQILGQGPKLLIQFQNNGVVDDSQLPKDRFSAERLKGVDSTLKIQPAKLEDSAVYLCASRSLRDRGSYEQYFGPGTRLTVT.

The chain employs TRBV24-1 and TRBJ1-5, with D possibly TRBD1 on 5 matching bases. The CDR3 contains 13 residues. In germline, CDR1 is KGHDR, CDR2 SFDVKD. Trimming pared 3 bases from V and 7 bases from J, leaving 9 bases between. For the CDR3, the DNA is TGTGCCACCAGTGATCGGGGGAGACAGCCCCAGCATTTT. It encodes CATSDRGRQPQHF.

The chain combines TRBV7-8 with TRBJ1-1; possible D gene TRBD1, 5 bases. The CDR3 is made up of 13 amino acids. Germline CDR1 and CDR2: SGHVS and FQNEAQ. V was shortened by 5 bases and J by 5 bases, with 12 bases between the two germline ends. CDR3 bases: TGTGCCAGCAGCCCGGGACGGGGGACTGAAGCTTTCTTT. Protein: CASSPGRGTEAFF.

This rearrangement joins TRBV4-1 to TRBJ2-7, with TRBD1 matching 9 bases. The ends lost 4 bases at V and 2 bases at J; junction bases unmatched: 6. Germline V gene lookup returns CDR1 MGHRA and CDR2 YSYEKL. The CDR3 sequence is 15 residues long. CDR3 bases: TGCGCCAGCAGCCTCGGACAGGGGATGACCTACGAGCAGTACTTC. Its translation is CASSLGQGMTYEQYF.

The rearrangement links TRBV19 to TRBJ1-6, with D tentatively TRBD1 (5 bases). Trimming stripped 5 bases from V and 9 bases from J, with 20 bases between. The CDR3 sequence is 16 residues long. Germline loops: CDR1 LNHDA, CDR2 SQIVND (reference sequence). This chain's CDR3 is CASSSAETARPSPLHF. CDR3 in DNA: TGTGCCAGTAGTTCTGCAGAGACAGCGAGGCCTTCACCCCTCCACTTT.

The rearrangement links TRBV5-4 to TRBJ2-3; D is possibly TRBD1 (6 bases). Trimming cost V 3 bases and J 1 base, with 12 bases left between them. The germline V gene has CDR1 SGHNT and CDR2 YYREEE (reference sequence). CDR3 length: 15 amino acids. The CDR3 DNA reads TGTGCCAGCAGCTGGGACATTTTCGGCACAGATACGCAGTATTTT. Protein sequence: CASSWDIFGTDTQYF.

CDR3 residues: CASSLMASGVTDTQYF. CDR3 bases: TGTGCCAGCAGCTTAATGGCTAGCGGAGTCACAGATACGCAGTATTTT. The rearrangement joins TRBV7-3 to TRBJ2-3, with TRBD2 matching over 7 bases. Germline loops: CDR1 SGHTA, CDR2 FQGTGA. This CDR3 has 16 amino acids. J was trimmed by 2 bases and V by 1 base; bases with no gene match: 6.